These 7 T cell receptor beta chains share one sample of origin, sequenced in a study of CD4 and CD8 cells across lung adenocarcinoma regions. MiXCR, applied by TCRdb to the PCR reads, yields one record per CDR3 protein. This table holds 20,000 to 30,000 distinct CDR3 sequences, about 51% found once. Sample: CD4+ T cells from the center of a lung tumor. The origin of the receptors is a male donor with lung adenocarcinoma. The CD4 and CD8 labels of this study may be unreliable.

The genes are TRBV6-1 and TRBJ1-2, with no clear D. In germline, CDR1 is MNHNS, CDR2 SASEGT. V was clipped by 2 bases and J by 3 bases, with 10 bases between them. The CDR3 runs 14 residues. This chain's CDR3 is CASSEMGRDYGYTF. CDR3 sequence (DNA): TGTGCCAGCAGTGAAATGGGCCGAGACTATGGCTACACCTTC.

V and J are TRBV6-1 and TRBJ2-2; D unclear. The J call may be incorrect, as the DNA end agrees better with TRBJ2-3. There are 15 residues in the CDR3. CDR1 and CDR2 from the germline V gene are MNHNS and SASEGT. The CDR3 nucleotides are TGTGTCCGGAGTCCCCGGGCTGTGAGCGCCGAGGAGCAGTATTTT. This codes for CVRSPRAVSAEEQYF.

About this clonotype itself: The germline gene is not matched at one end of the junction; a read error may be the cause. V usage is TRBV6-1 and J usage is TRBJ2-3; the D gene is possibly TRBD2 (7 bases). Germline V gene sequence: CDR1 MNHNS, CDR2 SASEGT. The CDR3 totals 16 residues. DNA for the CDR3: TGTGCCAGCAGTCCTAAGGGGGGGGGTGCCACAGATACGCAGTATTTC. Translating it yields CASSPKGGGATDTQYF.

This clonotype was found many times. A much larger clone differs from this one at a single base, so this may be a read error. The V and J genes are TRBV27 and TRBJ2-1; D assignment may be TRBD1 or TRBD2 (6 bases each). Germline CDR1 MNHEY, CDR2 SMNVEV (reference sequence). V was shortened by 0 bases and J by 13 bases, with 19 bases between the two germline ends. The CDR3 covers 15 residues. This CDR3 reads CASSLSSGPRGTQFF. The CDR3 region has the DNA TGTGCCAGCAGTTTATCTAGCGGACCTAGGGGGACCCAGTTCTTC.

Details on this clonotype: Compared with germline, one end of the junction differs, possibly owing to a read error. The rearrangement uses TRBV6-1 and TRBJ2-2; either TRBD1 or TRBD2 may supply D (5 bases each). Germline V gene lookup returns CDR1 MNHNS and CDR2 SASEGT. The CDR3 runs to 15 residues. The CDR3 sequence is CASSVQAVGSGALFF. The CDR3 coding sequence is TGTGCCAGCAGTGTTCAGGCTGTGGGGTCCGGGGCGCTGTTTTTT.

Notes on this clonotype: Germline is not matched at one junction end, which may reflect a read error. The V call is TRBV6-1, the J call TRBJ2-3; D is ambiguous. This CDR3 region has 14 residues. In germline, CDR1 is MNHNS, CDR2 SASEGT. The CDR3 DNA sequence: TGTGCCAGCAGTGAATCGCCTGACCAAGAGACGCAGTATTTC. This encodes CASSESPDQETQYF.

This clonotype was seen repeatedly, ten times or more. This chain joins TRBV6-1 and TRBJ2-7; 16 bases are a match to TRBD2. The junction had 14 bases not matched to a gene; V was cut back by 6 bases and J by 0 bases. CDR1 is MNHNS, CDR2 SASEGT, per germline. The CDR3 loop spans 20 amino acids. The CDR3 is CASSRLLPGLAGGNSYEQYF. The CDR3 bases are TGTGCCAGCAGCCGCCTCCTACCGGGACTAGCGGGAGGGAACTCCTACGAGCAGTACTTC.